A selection of T cell receptor beta chains follows, all from one sample in a study of T-cell memory formation after mild COVID-19. One entry per CDR3 protein, called by TCRdb with MiXCR from the 5' RACE reads. The sample yields 90,000 to 120,000 distinct CDR3 sequences, over 15% seen once. Sequenced sample: PBMCs or a T cell subset sorted from them (not recorded which). All receptors come from a man between 18 and 29 years old who had mild COVID-19 (a few samples of this study predate the infection). Cell type and time point are not known. Both conserved end residues are part of each CDR3.

v_gene	j_gene	CDR3aa
TRBV7-3	TRBJ2-7	CASSLSGPIRVQYF
TRBV5-1	TRBJ2-3	CASGRDSSTDTQYF
TRBV20-1	TRBJ2-1	CSAGTGIDNEQFF
TRBV5-4	TRBJ2-5	CASSLVGGGQETQYF
TRBV4-1	TRBJ1-6	CASSPRSVDSPLHF
TRBV20-1	TRBJ2-1	CSASPSRTGQFF
TRBV7-2	TRBJ2-7	CASSIYAGQWDYEQYF
TRBV12-3/TRBV12-4	TRBJ2-2	CASSLARGPGELFF
TRBV20-1	TRBJ1-3	CSARDRTASGNTIYF
TRBV24-1	TRBJ2-4	CATSDFREANIQYF
TRBV20-1	TRBJ1-2	CSASVGRPRYGYTF
TRBV4-3	TRBJ1-1	CASSSVWGLDTEAFF
TRBV20-1	TRBJ2-1	CSADARRGNNEQFF
TRBV5-8	TRBJ2-3	CASSPADTQYF
TRBV7-2	TRBJ2-5	CASSLGLGLAGGKGETQYF
TRBV5-1	TRBJ2-1	CASSLGTSGVYNEQFF
TRBV20-1	TRBJ2-3	CSARTADTQYF
TRBV18	TRBJ2-5	CASSLNREGRETQYF
TRBV7-8	TRBJ1-6	CASNLQAQGVYNSPLHF
TRBV5-1	TRBJ2-3	CASRVFGLAGGQSTDTQYF
TRBV24-1	TRBJ2-1	CATSDPLQGTNNEQFF
TRBV7-2	TRBJ2-5	CASSLGPTSGETQYF
TRBV12-3/TRBV12-4	TRBJ1-5	CDSLPLGQPQHF
TRBV6-5	TRBJ2-5	CASTDPGQGAETQYF
TRBV25-1	TRBJ2-1	CASSEPRRGEQFF
TRBV7-6	TRBJ2-1	CASSRQESSYNEQFF
TRBV6-6	TRBJ1-5	CASSRVGPQHF
TRBV5-6	TRBJ1-2	CASSLEPYGGYTF
TRBV5-1	TRBJ1-5	CASRLGPEGNQPQHF
TRBV4-1	TRBJ2-6	CASSPDRDRSGANVLTF
TRBV4-2	TRBJ2-7	CASSQDLAGDYEQYF
TRBV2	TRBJ2-1	CASSADRLPYNEQFF
TRBV7-6	TRBJ2-7	CASSRTQADYEQYF
TRBV7-9	TRBJ1-3	CASRPGPAGNTIYF
TRBV5-6	TRBJ1-2	CASSSGGTYGYTF